Shown below are 21 T cell receptor beta chains from a single sample sequenced in a study of cytomegalovirus exposure and HLA in healthy donors. Vbeta (60) and Jbeta (13) primers were used in the PCR. Assay used: immunoSEQ multiplex PCR; TCRdb lists only in-frame clones, some missing. The sample holds some 120,000 clones; approximately 80% are singletons and the top ten take roughly 5.8%. The material sequenced was PBMCs. The receptors shown here come from a man between 18 and 29 years old in good health and CMV-seropositive.

V is TRBV4-1 and J is TRBJ2-5, with a tentative D call TRBD1 (6 bases). The V end was cut by 0 bases, the J end by 3 bases, with 8 bases between. CDR1 and CDR2 from the germline V gene are MGHRA and YSYEKL. The length of the CDR3 is 14 residues. The DNA for the CDR3 is TGCGCCAGCAGCCAAGAGGGGGCTGAAGAGACCCAGTACTTC. This codes for CASSQEGAEETQYF.

The chain combines TRBV15 with TRBJ1-5, with 8 bases aligning to TRBD1. The CDR3 runs to 17 residues. The J segment lost 1 base and the V segment lost 2 bases, leaving 7 bases of the junction unmatched. Germline-derived CDR1 and CDR2 are LNHNV and YYDKDF (reference sequence). CDR3 amino acids: CATSRRRTGTSNQPQHF. CDR3 in DNA: TGTGCCACCAGCAGAAGGAGGACAGGGACGAGCAATCAGCCCCAGCATTTT.

The chain is built from TRBV19 and TRBJ1-1; no definite D call. Germline V gene sequence: CDR1 LNHDA, CDR2 SQIVND (reference sequence). The CDR3 totals 12 residues. V gave up 3 bases and J gave up 9 bases, with 11 bases separating them. CDR3 bases: TGTGCCAGTAGTATTAAGGAGGGTAAAGCTTTCTTT. Its protein product is CASSIKEGKAFF.

This clone appeared a single time. The chain combines TRBV7-6 with TRBJ1-1, with 7 bases aligning to TRBD1. The CDR3 extends over 16 amino acids. Losses at the gene ends were 1 base for V and 3 bases for J; bases not matched to a gene: 8. The germline V gene encodes CDR1 SGHVS and CDR2 FNYEAQ. The CDR3 DNA reads TGTGCCAGCAGCTTAGTCTTAGGGGGCGCAGACACTGAAGCTTTCTTT. This encodes CASSLVLGGADTEAFF.

The chain links TRBV10-1 to TRBJ2-5, with a possible D match to TRBD2 (6 bases). The J call may be faulty, since TRBJ2-7 better matches the DNA end. The CDR3 covers 15 residues. Germline V CDR1 and CDR2: WNHNN, SYGVQD (reference sequence). CDR3 loop: CASSESGGSLYEQYF. CDR3 nucleotides: TGCGCCAGCAGTGAGTCGGGGGGTTCTCTCTACGAGCAGTACTTC.

The chain uses TRBV28 and TRBJ2-1; D is perhaps TRBD2 (6 bases). This CDR3 is built from 15 residues. CDR1 is MDHEN and CDR2 is SYDVKM in the germline V gene. The germline V and J ends were trimmed by 3 bases and 8 bases, with 17 bases remaining between them. The CDR3 here is CASSFGGWGAHEQFF. The CDR3 nucleotides read TGTGCCAGCAGTTTTGGGGGGTGGGGAGCGCATGAGCAGTTCTTC.

This sequence joins TRBV7-2 and TRBJ1-6; 10 positions match TRBD1. Trimming at V came to 5 bases and at J to 1 base, leaving 8 bases not matched to a gene. CDR1 and CDR2 from the germline V gene are SGHTA and FQGNSA. The CDR3 runs 18 residues. This CDR3 is CASSHPRTGGSYNSPLHF. The CDR3 nucleotides read TGTGCCAGCAGCCACCCCCGGACAGGGGGTTCCTATAATTCACCCCTCCACTTT.

This chain connects TRBV6-1 to TRBJ2-5; 7 bases fit TRBD2. The germline CDR1 and CDR2 sequences are MNHNS and SASEGT. CDR3 length: 16 residues. The V gene end was trimmed by 3 bases and the J gene end by 2 bases; junction bases not matched to a gene: 9. This chain's CDR3 is CASSDRLAEFQETQYF. In DNA form, the CDR3 reads TGTGCCAGCAGTGACAGACTAGCAGAGTTTCAAGAGACCCAGTACTTC.

This chain links TRBV27 with TRBJ2-5, with D perhaps matching TRBD1 (5 bases). Per germline, CDR1 MNHEY and CDR2 SMNVEV (reference sequence). The CDR3 is made up of 14 amino acids. The V end was cut by 7 bases, the J end by 5 bases, with 17 bases between. CDR3 sequence (DNA): TGTGCCAGCATGGGGCAACCCTGGGCGGAGACCCAGTACTTC. This sequence encodes CASMGQPWAETQYF.

This chain links TRBV7-8 with TRBJ2-7, with D possibly matching TRBD1 (5 bases). This CDR3 comprises 15 residues. From germline, CDR1 is SGHVS and CDR2 FQNEAQ. V gave up 4 bases and J gave up 3 bases, with 16 bases separating them. The CDR3 loop reads CASSSVVGVSYEQYF. The CDR3 nucleotides are TGTGCCAGCAGCTCAGTGGTAGGGGTGAGCTACGAGCAGTACTTC.

The chain recombines TRBV9 with TRBJ2-5; 7 bases match TRBD1. The germline gives CDR1 SGDLS, CDR2 YYNGEE. The CDR3 length is 15 residues. J gave up 2 bases and V 3 bases, and 7 bases lay outside the gene matches. The CDR3 here is CASSADGTVQETQYF. In nucleotides, the CDR3 is TGTGCCAGCAGCGCAGACGGGACAGTACAAGAGACCCAGTACTTC.

CDR3 loop: CATSRDSTSGRAGEQFF. The CDR3 DNA is TGTGCCACCAGCAGAGATTCGACTAGCGGGAGGGCGGGTGAGCAGTTCTTC. The V gene is TRBV15, the J gene TRBJ2-1, with 14 bases matching TRBD2. This CDR3 has 17 residues. V dropped 0 bases and J dropped 9; count of bases not matched to a gene: 7. The germline V gene encodes CDR1 LNHNV and CDR2 YYDKDF (reference sequence).

The rearrangement uses TRBV19 and TRBJ1-5, with TRBD1 as a possible D gene (5 bases). Germline-derived CDR1 and CDR2 are LNHDA and SQIVND (reference sequence). This CDR3 is 14 amino acids long. Trimming cost V 7 bases and J 6 bases, with 16 bases left between them. The CDR3 loop is CASNQGEGFQPQHF. The CDR3 bases are TGTGCCAGTAACCAAGGGGAGGGGTTTCAGCCCCAGCATTTT.

This rearrangement joins TRBV19 to TRBJ2-7; a possible D gene is TRBD2 (6 bases). Trimming took off 3 bases at V and 4 bases at J, with 19 bases between the two ends. Per the germline V gene, CDR1 is LNHDA and CDR2 is SQIVND (reference sequence). The CDR3 runs 16 residues. The CDR3 DNA is TGTGCCAGTAGTATTGAGGGGACTCCCTCGGAGTACGAGCAGTACTTC. Residues: CASSIEGTPSEYEQYF.

The CDR3 DNA reads TGTGCCAGTAGTATTTCCGACACATCCTACGAGCAGTACTTC. Residues: CASSISDTSYEQYF. This sequence joins TRBV19 and TRBJ2-5; no clear D gene. The J call may be faulty, since TRBJ2-7 better matches the DNA end. The CDR3 sequence is 14 residues long. CDR1 is LNHDA, CDR2 SQIVND, per germline (reference sequence).

This clone has only one observation. The rearrangement joins TRBV9 to TRBJ2-1, with TRBD2 matching over 11 bases. V was pared by 4 bases and J by 9 bases, with 3 bases of the junction left unmatched. CDR3 length: 13 amino acids. Germline values: CDR1 SGDLS, CDR2 YYNGEE. The CDR3 nucleotides read TGTGCCAGCAGCATTAGCGGGAGGGGTGAGCAGTTCTTC. Its protein product is CASSISGRGEQFF.

J is TRBJ1-4 and V is TRBV6-1, with a weak D call TRBD1 (5 bases). The V gene's germline CDR1 is MNHNS and CDR2 SASEGT. V was clipped by 0 bases and J by 8 bases, with 16 bases between them. The CDR3 has 16 residues. The CDR3 DNA follows: TGTGCCAGCAGTGAAGCCGCAGGGACTGTCAGGGAAAAACTGTTTTTT. It specifies CASSEAAGTVREKLFF.

The J gene is TRBJ1-6, the V gene TRBV30; D remains unclear. The V gene's germline CDR1 is GTSNPN and CDR2 SVGIG (reference sequence). The length of the CDR3 is 14 residues. V lost 4 bases and J 10 bases, leaving 17 bases between the germline ends. CDR3 nucleotide sequence: TGTGCCTGGACCTACTCTGACTACGGGTCACCCCTCCACTTT. Its protein product is CAWTYSDYGSPLHF.

V usage is TRBV2 and J usage is TRBJ2-4; TRBD1 might be the D (5 bases). From germline, CDR1 is SNHLY and CDR2 FYNNEI. Trimming removed 6 bases from V and 6 bases from J, with 12 bases in between. This CDR3 has 13 amino acids. The CDR3 sequence is CASSAGMGNIQYF. The CDR3 DNA reads TGTGCCAGCAGCGCAGGGATGGGAAACATTCAGTACTTC.

The genes are TRBV19 and TRBJ1-1; 7 bases agree with TRBD1. V gave up 3 bases and J gave up 6 bases; unmatched junction bases: 10. The CDR3 runs 15 residues. CDR1 and CDR2 (germline): LNHDA, SQIVND (reference sequence). CDR3 nucleotide sequence: TGTGCCAGTAGTATTTCAGGTCCGGGACAGCCTGAAGCTTTCTTT. Translation: CASSISGPGQPEAFF.

The genes are TRBV27 and TRBJ2-7, with 9 bases lining up with TRBD1. Germline V gene sequence: CDR1 MNHEY, CDR2 SMNVEV (reference sequence). The ends lost 2 bases at V and 2 bases at J; junction bases unmatched: 1. CDR3 size: 14 residues. CDR3 loop: CASSLRDRAYEQYF. The CDR3 DNA reads as TGTGCCAGCAGTTTAAGGGACAGGGCCTACGAGCAGTACTTC.